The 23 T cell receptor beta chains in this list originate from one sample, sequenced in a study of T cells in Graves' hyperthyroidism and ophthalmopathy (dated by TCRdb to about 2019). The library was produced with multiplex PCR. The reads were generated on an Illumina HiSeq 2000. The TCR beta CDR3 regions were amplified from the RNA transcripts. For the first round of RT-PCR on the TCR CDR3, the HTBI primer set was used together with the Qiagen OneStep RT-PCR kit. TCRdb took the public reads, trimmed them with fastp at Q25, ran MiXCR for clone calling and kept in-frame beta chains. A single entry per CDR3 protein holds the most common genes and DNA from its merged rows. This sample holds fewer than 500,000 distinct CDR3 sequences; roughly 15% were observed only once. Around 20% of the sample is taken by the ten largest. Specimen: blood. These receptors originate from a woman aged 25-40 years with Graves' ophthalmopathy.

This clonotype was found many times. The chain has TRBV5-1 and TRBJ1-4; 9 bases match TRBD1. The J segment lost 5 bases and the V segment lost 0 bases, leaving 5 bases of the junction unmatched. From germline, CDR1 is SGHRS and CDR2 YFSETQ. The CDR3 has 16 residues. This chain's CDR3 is CASSLEQGAENEKLFF. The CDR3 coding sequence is TGCGCCAGCAGCTTGGAACAGGGGGCGGAGAATGAAAAACTGTTTTTT.

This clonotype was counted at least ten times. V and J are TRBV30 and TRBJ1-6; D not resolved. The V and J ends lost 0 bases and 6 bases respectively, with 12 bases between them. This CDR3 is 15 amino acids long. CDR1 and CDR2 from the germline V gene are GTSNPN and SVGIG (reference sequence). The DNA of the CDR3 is TGTGCCTGGAGTGTACTAACCGGGAGTAATTCACCCCTCCACTTT. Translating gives CAWSVLTGSNSPLHF. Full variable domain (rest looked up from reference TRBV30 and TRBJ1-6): SQTIHQWPATLVQPVGSPLSLECTVEGTSNPNLYWYRQAAGRGLQLLFYSVGIGQISSEVPQNLSASRPQDRQFILSSKKLLLSDSGFYLCAWSVLTGSNSPLHFGNGTRLTVT.

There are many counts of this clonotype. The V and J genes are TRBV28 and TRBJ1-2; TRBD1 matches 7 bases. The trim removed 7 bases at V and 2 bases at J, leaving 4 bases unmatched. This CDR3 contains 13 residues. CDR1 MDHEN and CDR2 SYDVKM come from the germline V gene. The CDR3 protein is CASTQGGNYGYTF. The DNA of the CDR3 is TGTGCCAGCACGCAGGGGGGGAACTATGGCTACACCTTC.

The CDR3 protein is CASSADRPSTDTQYF. The CDR3 DNA sequence: TGTGCCAGCAGCGCGGACAGGCCGAGCACAGATACGCAGTATTTT. This sequence joins TRBV5-6 and TRBJ2-3, with 7 bases identical to TRBD1. The CDR3 is 15 amino acids. Germline CDR1 is SGHDT and CDR2 is YYEEEE. V shed 4 bases and J 0 bases; nucleotides not matched to a gene: 5.

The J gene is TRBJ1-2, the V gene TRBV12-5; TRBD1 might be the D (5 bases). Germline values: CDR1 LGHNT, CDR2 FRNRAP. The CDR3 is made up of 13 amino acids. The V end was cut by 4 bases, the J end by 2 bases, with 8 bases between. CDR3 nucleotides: TGTGCTAGTGGTTGGGGGGGAAACTATGGCTACACCTTC. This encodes CASGWGGNYGYTF.

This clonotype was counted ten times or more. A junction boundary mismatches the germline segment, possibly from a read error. The CDR3 region is CASRLAAGIAYNEQFF. CDR3 bases: TGTGCCAGCAGATTAGCGGCAGGGATCGCCTACAATGAGCAGTTCTTC. The rearrangement links TRBV12-3 or TRBV12-4 to TRBJ2-1; tentatively, D is TRBD2 (6 bases). This CDR3 has 16 amino acids.

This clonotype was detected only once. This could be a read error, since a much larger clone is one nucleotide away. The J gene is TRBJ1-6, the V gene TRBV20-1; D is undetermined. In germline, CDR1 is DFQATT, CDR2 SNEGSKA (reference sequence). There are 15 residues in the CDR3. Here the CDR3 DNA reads TGCAGTGCTAGAGAAGGGATGGCCTATAATTCACCCCGCCACTTT. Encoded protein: CSAREGMAYNSPRHF.

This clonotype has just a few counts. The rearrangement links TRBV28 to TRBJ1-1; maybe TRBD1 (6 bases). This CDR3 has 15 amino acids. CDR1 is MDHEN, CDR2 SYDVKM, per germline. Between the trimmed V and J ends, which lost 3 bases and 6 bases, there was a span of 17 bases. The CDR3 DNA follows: TGTGCCAGCAGTTTTTCGGTTGGGGGCTACTCTGAAGCTTTCTTT. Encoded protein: CASSFSVGGYSEAFF. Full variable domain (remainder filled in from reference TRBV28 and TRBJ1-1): DVKVTQSSRYLVKRTGEKVFLECVQDMDHENMFWYRQDPGLGLRLIYFSYDVKMKEKGDIPEGYSVSREKKERFSLILESASTNQTSMYLCASSFSVGGYSEAFFGQGTRLTVV.

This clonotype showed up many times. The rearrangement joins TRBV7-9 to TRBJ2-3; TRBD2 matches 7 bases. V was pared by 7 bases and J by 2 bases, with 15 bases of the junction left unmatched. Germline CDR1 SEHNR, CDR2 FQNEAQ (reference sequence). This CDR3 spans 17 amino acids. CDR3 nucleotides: TGTGCCAGCACCATAGGAGCGGGGAGCTCCCCCACAGATACGCAGTATTTT. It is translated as CASTIGAGSSPTDTQYF.

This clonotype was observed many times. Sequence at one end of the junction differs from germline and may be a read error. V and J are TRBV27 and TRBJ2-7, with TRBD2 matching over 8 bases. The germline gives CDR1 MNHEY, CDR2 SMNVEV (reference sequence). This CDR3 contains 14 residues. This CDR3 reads CASSFKTSAYQQYF. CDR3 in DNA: TGTGCCAGCAGTTTTAAGACTAGCGCCTACCAGCAGTACTTC.

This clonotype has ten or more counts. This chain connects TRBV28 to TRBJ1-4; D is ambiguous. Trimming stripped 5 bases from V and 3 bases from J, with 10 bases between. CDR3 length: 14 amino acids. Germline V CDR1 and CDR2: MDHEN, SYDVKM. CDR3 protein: CASSPGKANEKLFF. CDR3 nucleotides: TGTGCCAGCAGTCCGGGGAAAGCTAATGAAAAACTGTTTTTT.

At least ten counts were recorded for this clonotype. This CDR3 reads CSAEVIWSYNEQFF. CDR3 DNA: TGCAGTGCAGAGGTAATTTGGTCCTACAATGAGCAGTTCTTC. The genes are TRBV20-1 and TRBJ2-1; D unresolved. The CDR3 consists of 14 residues. V dropped 6 bases and J dropped 1 base, with 13 bases sitting between them. Per the germline V gene, CDR1 is DFQATT and CDR2 is SNEGSKA (reference sequence).

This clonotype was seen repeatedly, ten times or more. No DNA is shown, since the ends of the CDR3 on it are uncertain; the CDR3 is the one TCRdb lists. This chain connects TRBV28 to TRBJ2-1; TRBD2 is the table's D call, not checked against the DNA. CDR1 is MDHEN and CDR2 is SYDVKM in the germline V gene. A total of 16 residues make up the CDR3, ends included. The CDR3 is CASSSSTSGNYNEQFF.

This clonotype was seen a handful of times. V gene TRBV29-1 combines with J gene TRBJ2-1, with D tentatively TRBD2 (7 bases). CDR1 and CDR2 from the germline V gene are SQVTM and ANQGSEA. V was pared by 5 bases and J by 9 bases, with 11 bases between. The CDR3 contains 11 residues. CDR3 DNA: TGCAGCGTTCCCCGGGGGGCTGAGCAGTTCTTC. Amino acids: CSVPRGAEQFF.

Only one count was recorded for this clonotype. This CDR3 is CASSERGTMSLNQPQHF. DNA of the CDR3: TGTGCCAGTAGTGAACGGGGCACGATGTCGCTCAATCAGCCCCAGCATTTT. This sequence joins TRBV19 and TRBJ1-5, with D perhaps matching TRBD1 (5 bases). The CDR3 contains 17 residues. Trimming cost V 5 bases and J 3 bases, with 20 bases left between them. Germline V gene data show CDR1 as LNHDA and CDR2 as SQIVND (reference sequence). Drawing the rest from reference TRBV19 and TRBJ1-5, the complete variable domain is DGGITQSPKYLFRKEGQNVTLSCEQNLNHDAMYWYRQDPGQGLRLIYYSQIVNDFQKGDIAEGYSVSREKKESFPLTVTSAQKNPTAFYLCASSERGTMSLNQPQHFGDGTRLSIL.

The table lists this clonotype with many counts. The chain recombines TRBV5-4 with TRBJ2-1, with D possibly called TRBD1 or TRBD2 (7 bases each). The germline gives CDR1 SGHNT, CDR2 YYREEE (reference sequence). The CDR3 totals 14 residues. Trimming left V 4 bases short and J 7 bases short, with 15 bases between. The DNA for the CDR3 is TGTGCCAGCAGCCCTAACAGGGGAGGGAATGAGCAGTTCTTC. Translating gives CASSPNRGGNEQFF.

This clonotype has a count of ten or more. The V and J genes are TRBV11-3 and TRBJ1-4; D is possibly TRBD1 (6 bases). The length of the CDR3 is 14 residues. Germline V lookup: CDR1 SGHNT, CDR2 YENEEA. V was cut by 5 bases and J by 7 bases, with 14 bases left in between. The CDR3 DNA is TGTGCCAGCAGCACTCTCGGACAGCCTGAAAAACTGTTTTTT. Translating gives CASSTLGQPEKLFF.

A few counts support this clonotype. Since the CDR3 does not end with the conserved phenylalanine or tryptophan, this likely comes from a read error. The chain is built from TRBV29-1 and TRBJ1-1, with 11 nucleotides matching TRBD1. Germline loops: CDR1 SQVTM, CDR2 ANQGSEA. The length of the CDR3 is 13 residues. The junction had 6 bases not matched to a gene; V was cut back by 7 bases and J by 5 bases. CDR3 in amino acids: CSGNRDRGTEAFL. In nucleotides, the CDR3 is TGCAGCGGGAACCGGGACAGGGGGACTGAAGCTTTCCTT.

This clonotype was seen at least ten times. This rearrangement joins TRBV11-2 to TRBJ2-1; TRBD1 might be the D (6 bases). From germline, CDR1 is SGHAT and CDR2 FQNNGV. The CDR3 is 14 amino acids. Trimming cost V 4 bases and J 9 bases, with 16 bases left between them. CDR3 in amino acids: CASSSQQGWGEQFF. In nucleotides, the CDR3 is TGTGCCAGCAGCTCCCAACAGGGATGGGGTGAGCAGTTCTTC.

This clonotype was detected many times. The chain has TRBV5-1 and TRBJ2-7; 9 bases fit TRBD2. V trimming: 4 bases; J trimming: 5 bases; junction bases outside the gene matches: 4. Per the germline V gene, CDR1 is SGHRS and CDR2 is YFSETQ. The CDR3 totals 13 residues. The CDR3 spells CASSMGTSNEQYF. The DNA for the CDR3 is TGCGCCAGCAGCATGGGGACTAGCAACGAGCAGTACTTC. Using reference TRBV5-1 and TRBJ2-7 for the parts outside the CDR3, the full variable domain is KAGVTQTPRYLIKTRGQQVTLSCSPISGHRSVSWYQQTPGQGLQFLFEYFSETQRNKGNFPGRFSGRQFSNSRSEMNVSTLELGDSALYLCASSMGTSNEQYFGPGTRLTVT.

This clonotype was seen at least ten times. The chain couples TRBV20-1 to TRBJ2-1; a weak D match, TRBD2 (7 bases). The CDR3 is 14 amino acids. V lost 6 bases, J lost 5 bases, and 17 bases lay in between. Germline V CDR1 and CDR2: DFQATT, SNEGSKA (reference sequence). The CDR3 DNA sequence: TGCAGTGCCGGAGGGGGGGGGCCCCACAATGAGCAGTTCTTC. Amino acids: CSAGGGGPHNEQFF.

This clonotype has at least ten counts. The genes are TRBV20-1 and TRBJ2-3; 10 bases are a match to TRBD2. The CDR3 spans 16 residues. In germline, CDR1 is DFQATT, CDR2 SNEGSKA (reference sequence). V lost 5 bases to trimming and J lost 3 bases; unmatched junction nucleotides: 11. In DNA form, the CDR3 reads TGCAGTGCTCCCACCTCTCCTAGCGGGGGAACAGATACGCAGTATTTT. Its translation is CSAPTSPSGGTDTQYF.

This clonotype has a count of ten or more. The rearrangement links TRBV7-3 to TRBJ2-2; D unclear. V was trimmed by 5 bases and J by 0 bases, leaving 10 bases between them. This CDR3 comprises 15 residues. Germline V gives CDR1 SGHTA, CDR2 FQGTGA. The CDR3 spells CASSPSAANTGELFF. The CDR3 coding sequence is TGTGCCAGCAGCCCATCTGCGGCGAACACCGGGGAGCTGTTTTTT.